Below are 30 T cell receptor beta chains sequenced from a single sample in a study of a mutant IDH1 vaccine in newly diagnosed glioma. Time point defined: week 23, last vaccination. Topical imiquimod was applied with each vaccine dose, which held 300 ug of mutant IDH1 20-mer peptide. The protocol was immunoSEQ multiplex PCR, while the TCRdb copy is restricted to in-frame clones and leaves out a portion. The repertoire holds under 85,000 clones, with around 85% as singletons. These receptors' antigens are unknown. The source was PBMCs, collected from a glioma patient whose treatment included an IDH1 peptide vaccine. The receptors were sampled from a woman in her forties or fifties with glioma.

Turning to this clone: The junction departs from germline at one end; a sequencing error may be responsible. The V call is TRBV5-1, the J call TRBJ2-7; D assignment may be TRBD1 or TRBD2 (5 bases each). Germline values: CDR1 SGHRS, CDR2 YFSETQ. CDR3 length equals 15 residues. The CDR3 nucleotides are TGCGCCATCAGCTTGGCCCCGGGTTCCGAGGGGGAGCAGTACTTC. It yields the protein CAISLAPGSEGEQYF.

This rearrangement joins TRBV5-1 to TRBJ2-1, with 14 bases aligning to TRBD2. With V trimmed by 2 bases and J by 8 bases, 3 bases remained unmatched. Germline CDR1 reads SGHRS; CDR2 reads YFSETQ. The CDR3 consists of 15 residues. CDR3 coding DNA: TGCGCCAGCAGCTTTGGGACTAGCGGGAGCGATGAGCAGTTCTTC. Translated, it gives CASSFGTSGSDEQFF.

The chain combines TRBV11-2 with TRBJ2-3; D is possibly TRBD1 (6 bases). The CDR3 covers 15 residues. Germline assignment: CDR1 SGHAT and CDR2 FQNNGV. Trimming took 3 bases from V and 6 from J, leaving 16 bases between them. The CDR3 sequence is CASSFSPSGVDTQYF. The DNA for the CDR3 is TGTGCCAGCAGCTTTAGTCCGTCAGGGGTTGATACGCAGTATTTT.

The gene calls are TRBV5-1 and TRBJ1-1, with D maybe TRBD1 (5 bases). The CDR3 consists of 15 residues. Per the germline V gene, CDR1 is SGHRS and CDR2 is YFSETQ. Trimming cost V 4 bases and J 1 base, with 14 bases left between them. CDR3 protein: CASSGTGNWNTEAFF. The CDR3 bases are TGCGCCAGCAGCGGGACGGGGAATTGGAACACTGAAGCTTTCTTT.

This clone came up once. The chain carries TRBV2 and TRBJ2-7; TRBD1 matches 7 bases. The V and J ends lost 4 bases and 3 bases, in that order; junction bases with no gene match: 3. CDR3 length: 13 amino acids. Germline V lookup: CDR1 SNHLY, CDR2 FYNNEI. The CDR3 sequence is CASSVGDSYEQYF. The CDR3 nucleotides are TGTGCCAGCAGTGTCGGGGACAGCTACGAGCAGTACTTC.

The chain uses TRBV4-1 and TRBJ1-2, with TRBD1 as a possible D gene (6 bases). Looked up from germline, CDR1 is MGHRA and CDR2 is YSYEKL. This CDR3 has 14 amino acids. V gave up 4 bases and J gave up 5 bases, with 14 bases separating them. The CDR3 here is CASSPTGTNYGYTF. CDR3 sequence (DNA): TGCGCCAGCAGCCCTACCGGGACAAATTATGGCTACACCTTC.

V usage is TRBV28 and J usage is TRBJ1-5; TRBD1 aligns across 8 bases. The germline V gene encodes CDR1 MDHEN and CDR2 SYDVKM. Unmatched junction bases numbered 4, after V lost 6 bases and J lost 0 bases. The length of the CDR3 is 15 residues. DNA for the CDR3: TGTGCCAGCAGCCGGGGACAGGCTAGCAATCAGCCCCAGCATTTT. Protein sequence: CASSRGQASNQPQHF.

The V gene is TRBV18, the J gene TRBJ2-5, with 7 positions matching TRBD1. V lost 1 base, J lost 5 bases, and 7 bases stayed unmatched. This CDR3 contains 15 residues. The germline gives CDR1 KGHSH, CDR2 LQKENI. CDR3 protein: CASSPQEGGWETQYF. The CDR3 DNA reads as TGTGCCAGCTCACCACAGGAAGGGGGCTGGGAGACCCAGTACTTC. The full variable domain, rest sourced from reference TRBV18 and TRBJ2-5, is NAGVMQNPRHLVRRRGQEARLRCSPMKGHSHVYWYRQLPEEGLKFMVYLQKENIIDESGMPKERFSAEFPKEGPSILRIQQVVRGDSAAYFCASSPQEGGWETQYFGPGTRLLVL.

This rearrangement joins TRBV19 to TRBJ2-1; D unclear. CDR3 length equals 13 residues. V was pared by 4 bases and J by 4 bases, with 8 bases between. The germline V gene encodes CDR1 LNHDA and CDR2 SQIVND (reference sequence). The CDR3 nucleotides are TGTGCCAGTAGTAGCAGGCTATACAATGAGCAGTTCTTC. Residues: CASSSRLYNEQFF.

Concerning this clone itself: A read error may account for a junction end that differs from germline. This sequence joins TRBV7-7 and TRBJ2-5; 7 nucleotides agree with TRBD2. Per germline, CDR1 SSHAT and CDR2 FNYEAQ (reference sequence). The CDR3 loop spans 16 amino acids. The CDR3 region has the DNA TGTGCTAGCAGCCCGCTGGGGGGGTGGAGACAAGAGACCCAGTACTTC. It translates to CASSPLGGWRQETQYF.

This sequence joins TRBV29-1 and TRBJ1-2, with D perhaps TRBD1 (5 bases). Trimming removed 0 bases at V and 7 bases at J, with 12 bases between. CDR1 is SQVTM, CDR2 ANQGSEA, per germline. CDR3 length: 13 amino acids. The CDR3 DNA reads TGCAGCGTTGAAGATCCGGTAGGGGCTGGCTACACCTTC. Amino acids: CSVEDPVGAGYTF.

Written as DNA, the CDR3 is TGTGCCAGCAATTGGCATCATCAGCCCCAGCATTTT. Translating it yields CASNWHHQPQHF. This chain links TRBV21-1 with TRBJ1-5; the D call in the table, TRBD1, was not verified against the DNA. TRBV21-1 is listed as a pseudogene. The CDR3 contains 12 residues.

This chain's CDR3 is CASSSQGGEQYF. For the CDR3, the DNA is TGTGCCAGCAGCTCCCAGGGAGGCGAGCAGTACTTC. V is TRBV7-9 and J is TRBJ2-5, with D maybe TRBD2 (6 bases). The DNA matches TRBJ2-7 better at its end, which makes the J call doubtful. From germline, CDR1 is SEHNR and CDR2 FQNEAQ (reference sequence). The length of the CDR3 is 12 residues.

The chain links TRBV19 to TRBJ1-5; TRBD1 agrees at 7 bases. The CDR3 covers 16 residues. Per the germline V gene, CDR1 is LNHDA and CDR2 is SQIVND (reference sequence). J gave up 0 bases and V 7 bases, and 9 bases lay outside the gene matches. CDR3 DNA sequence: TGTGCCAGTATTCCCGGAGGGGGCGGTAGCAATCAGCCCCAGCATTTT. It is translated as CASIPGGGGSNQPQHF. The full variable domain, in which reference TRBV19 and TRBJ1-5 provide the parts outside the CDR3, is DGGITQSPKYLFRKEGQNVTLSCEQNLNHDAMYWYRQDPGQGLRLIYYSQIVNDFQKGDIAEGYSVSREKKESFPLTVTSAQKNPTAFYLCASIPGGGGSNQPQHFGDGTRLSIL.

V gene TRBV7-9 combines with J gene TRBJ2-7; D unresolved. Trimming cost V 5 bases and J 6 bases, with 17 bases left between them. This CDR3 region has 14 residues. Germline CDR1 and CDR2: SEHNR and FQNEAQ (reference sequence). The CDR3 region is CASSVPSRNGEQYF. The CDR3 DNA reads TGTGCCAGCAGCGTTCCGAGTAGGAACGGCGAGCAGTACTTC.

V usage is TRBV6-1 and J usage is TRBJ2-7, with 7 bases aligning to TRBD1. This CDR3 is built from 13 residues. Looked up from germline, CDR1 is MNHNS and CDR2 is SASEGT. V was pared by 6 bases and J by 4 bases, with 6 bases of the junction left unmatched. The CDR3 is CASRNRGRYEQYF. The DNA for the CDR3 is TGTGCCAGCAGGAACAGGGGTAGGTACGAGCAGTACTTC.

This chain uses TRBV19 with TRBJ2-7; the D call may be TRBD1 or TRBD2 (5 bases each). The CDR3 runs 13 residues. Trimming left V 6 bases short and J 1 base short, with 10 bases between. CDR1 and CDR2 (germline): LNHDA, SQIVND (reference sequence). This CDR3 reads CASSRDGSYEQYF. CDR3 sequence (DNA): TGTGCCAGTAGCCGGGACGGATCCTACGAGCAGTACTTC.

The J gene is TRBJ1-2, the V gene TRBV6-5; perhaps TRBD1 as D (5 bases). The CDR3 contains 12 residues. V shed 5 bases and J shed 4 bases, with 8 bases lying between them. Germline V CDR1 and CDR2: MNHEY, SVGAGI. In nucleotides, the CDR3 is TGTGCCAGCAGTCCCGGGACCTATGGCTACACCTTC. It translates to CASSPGTYGYTF.

The chain recombines TRBV21-1 with TRBJ2-1; the D call of TRBD2 is as the table states it, not checked on the DNA. TRBV21-1 is reported as a pseudogene. There are 18 residues in the CDR3. The CDR3 spells CASSARTSGGRSYNEQFF. CDR3 nucleotides: TGTGCCAGCAGCGCCCGGACTAGCGGGGGTCGTTCCTACAATGAGCAGTTCTTC.

This clone was seen once. V and J are TRBV5-4 and TRBJ2-5; no firm D call. Trimming left V 0 bases short and J 2 bases short, with 8 bases between. The CDR3 is made up of 14 amino acids. Germline V gene data show CDR1 as SGHNT and CDR2 as YYREEE (reference sequence). The chain's CDR3 is CASSLGSQQETQYF. As DNA, the CDR3 is TGTGCCAGCAGCTTGGGCAGCCAACAAGAGACCCAGTACTTC.

This chain connects TRBV5-6 to TRBJ2-3; D uncertain. CDR3 length: 15 amino acids. Per the germline V gene, CDR1 is SGHDT and CDR2 is YYEEEE. V was shortened by 0 bases and J by 0 bases, with 8 bases between the two germline ends. CDR3 coding DNA: TGTGCCAGCAGCTTGGCCGCAGAAAGCACAGATACGCAGTATTTT. Its protein is CASSLAAESTDTQYF.

The chain's CDR3 is CASSVTSTRSYNEQFF. DNA of the CDR3: TGTGCCAGCAGCGTTACTTCAACCCGCTCCTACAATGAGCAGTTCTTC. This chain joins TRBV7-8 and TRBJ2-1; D is unclear. Germline V gene lookup returns CDR1 SGHVS and CDR2 FQNEAQ. Trimming removed 5 bases at V and 0 bases at J, with 14 bases between. This CDR3 contains 16 residues. The whole variable domain, filled in from reference TRBV7-8 and TRBJ2-1, reads GAGVSQSPRYKVAKRGQDVALRCDPISGHVSLFWYQQALGQGPEFLTYFQNEAQLDKSGLPSDRFFAERPEGSVSTLKIQRTQQEDSAVYLCASSVTSTRSYNEQFFGPGTRLTVL.

V usage is TRBV13 and J usage is TRBJ2-1; D ambiguous. Germline V lookup: CDR1 PRHDT, CDR2 FYEKMQ (reference sequence). V lost 3 bases to trimming and J lost 4 bases, with 7 bases between them. This CDR3 spans 13 amino acids. The CDR3 here is CASSLSRYNEQFF. CDR3 bases: TGTGCCAGCAGCTTGAGTAGGTACAATGAGCAGTTCTTC.

This clone showed up just a few times. J is TRBJ2-3 and V is TRBV5-6; D may be TRBD1 or TRBD2 (6 bases each). Germline CDR1 and CDR2: SGHDT and YYEEEE. There are 14 residues in the CDR3. V lost 3 bases and J lost 6, with 14 bases in between. The CDR3 nucleotides are TGTGCCAGCAGCTGGGGGCGCGGGGCGGATACGCAGTATTTT. Its translation: CASSWGRGADTQYF. The entire variable domain, with the rest obtained from reference TRBV5-6 and TRBJ2-3, is as follows: DAGVTQSPTHLIKTRGQQVTLRCSPKSGHDTVSWYQQALGQGPQFIFQYYEEEERQRGNFPDRFSGHQFPNYSSELNVNALLLGDSALYLCASSWGRGADTQYFGPGTRLTVL.

This sequence joins TRBV6-6 and TRBJ2-7; unclear D gene. The CDR3 contains 11 residues. Germline lookup yields CDR1 MNHNY and CDR2 SVGAGI (reference sequence). Trimming cost V 7 bases and J 4 bases, with 8 bases left between them. The CDR3 spells CASKNGYEQYF. The CDR3 coding sequence is TGTGCCAGCAAAAACGGATACGAGCAGTACTTC.

V and J are TRBV6-1 and TRBJ1-6; possible D gene TRBD1, 5 bases. In germline, CDR1 is MNHNS, CDR2 SASEGT. V shed 2 bases and J shed 9 bases, with 17 bases lying between them. CDR3 length equals 16 residues. The CDR3 sequence is CASSESPGRSLSPLHF. DNA for the CDR3: TGTGCCAGCAGTGAATCTCCGGGACGGTCCCTTTCACCCCTCCACTTT.

V is TRBV7-9 and J is TRBJ2-4, with D maybe TRBD2 (6 bases). Trimming left V 7 bases short and J 0 bases short, with 16 bases between. The CDR3 length is 16 residues. Germline-derived CDR1 and CDR2 are SEHNR and FQNEAQ (reference sequence). The CDR3 spells CASTRDFWLAKNIQYF. CDR3 coding DNA: TGTGCCAGCACCAGGGACTTCTGGTTAGCCAAAAACATTCAGTACTTC.

The chain uses TRBV5-1 and TRBJ2-3; no definite D call. Germline-derived CDR1 and CDR2 are SGHRS and YFSETQ. Trimming stripped 1 base from V and 0 bases from J, with 9 bases between. The CDR3 runs 15 residues. CDR3 nucleotide sequence: TGCGCCAGCAGCTTGTTGGCTGGGAGCACAGATACGCAGTATTTT. It yields the protein CASSLLAGSTDTQYF.

The chain has TRBV6-1 and TRBJ2-3; D is perhaps TRBD1 (6 bases). CDR1 is MNHNS and CDR2 is SASEGT in the germline V gene. V was shortened by 3 bases and J by 2 bases, with 18 bases between the two germline ends. The CDR3 is 17 amino acids. The CDR3 DNA reads as TGTGCCAGCAGTGAGCAAACGGCAGGGGCTATCACAGATACGCAGTATTTT. This sequence encodes CASSEQTAGAITDTQYF.

This clone was seen a handful of times. This chain connects TRBV5-6 to TRBJ1-1; D might be TRBD1 (6 bases). Trimming pared 4 bases from V and 1 base from J, leaving 20 bases between. The CDR3 sequence is 17 residues long. Germline V lookup: CDR1 SGHDT, CDR2 YYEEEE. Here the CDR3 DNA reads TGTGCCAGCAGCAGGGACCGGGACACAAAATCGAACACTGAAGCTTTCTTT. This translates into CASSRDRDTKSNTEAFF.